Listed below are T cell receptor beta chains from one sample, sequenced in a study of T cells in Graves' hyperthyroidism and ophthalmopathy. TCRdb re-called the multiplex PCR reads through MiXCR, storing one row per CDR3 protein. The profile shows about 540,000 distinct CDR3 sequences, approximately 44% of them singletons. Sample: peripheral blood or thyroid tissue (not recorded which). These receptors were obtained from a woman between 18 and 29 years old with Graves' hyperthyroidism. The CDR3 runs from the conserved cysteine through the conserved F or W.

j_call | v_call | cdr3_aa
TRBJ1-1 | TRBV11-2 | CASSPIGGQAFF
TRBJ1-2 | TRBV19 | CASRSVTLSYGYTF
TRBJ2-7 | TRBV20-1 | CSAIGEDEQYF
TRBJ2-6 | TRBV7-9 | CASSLVTPGFAGANVLTF
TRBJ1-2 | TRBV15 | CATSSLVGQGIGYTF
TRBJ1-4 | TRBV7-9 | CASSSWPGMVKLFF
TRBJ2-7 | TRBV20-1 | CSAYDRELAYEQYF
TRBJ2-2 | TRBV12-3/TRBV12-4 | CASSLRVLMAGELFF
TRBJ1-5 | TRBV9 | CASSVDGGGDQPQHF
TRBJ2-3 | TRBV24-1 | CATSDWEREGGTDTQYF
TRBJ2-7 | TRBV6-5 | CASRTGNEYEQYF
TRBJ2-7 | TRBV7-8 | CASSLSPGGYEQYF
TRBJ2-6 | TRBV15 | CATSRVKRSFSGANVLTF
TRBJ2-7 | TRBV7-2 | CASKLAGSYEQYF
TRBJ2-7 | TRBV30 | CAWSVGVVLEQYF
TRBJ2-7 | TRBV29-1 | CSVIGTGRNEQYF
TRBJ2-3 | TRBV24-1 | CATSDLSETGFGDTQYF
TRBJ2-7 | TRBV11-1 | CASSLRGDSYEQYF
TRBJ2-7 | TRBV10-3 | CAISYSPGLAEAEQYF
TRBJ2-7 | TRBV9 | CASSAQGRAYEQYF
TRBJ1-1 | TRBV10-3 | CAISAPGLGTEAFF
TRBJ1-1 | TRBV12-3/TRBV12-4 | CASSPDSHEAFF
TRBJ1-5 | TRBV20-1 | CSATDGDQPQHF
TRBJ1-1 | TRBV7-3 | CTSSPTVNTEAFF
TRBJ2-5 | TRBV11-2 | CASSPLEGGRAGQETQYF
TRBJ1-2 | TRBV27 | CASSLSTTYGYTF
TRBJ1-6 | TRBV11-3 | CASSLVGGPLHF
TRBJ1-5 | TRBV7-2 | CASSPWTGVAQPQHF
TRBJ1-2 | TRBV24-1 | CATSDQGNGYTF
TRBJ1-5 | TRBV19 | CASSIAPGLRQPQHF
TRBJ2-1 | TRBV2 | CASSVGVGDEQFF
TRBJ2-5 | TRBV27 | CASRRGQLQETQYF
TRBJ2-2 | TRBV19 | CASRGQGANTGELFF
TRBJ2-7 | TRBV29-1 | CSVSLAGAYEQYF
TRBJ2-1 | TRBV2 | CAVGLLYNERFF
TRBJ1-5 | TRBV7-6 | CASSLGGQHF
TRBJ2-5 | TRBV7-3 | CASSLTGVETQYF
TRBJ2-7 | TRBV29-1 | CSSPGPSAEQYF
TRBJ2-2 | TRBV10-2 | CASTQGLANTGELFF
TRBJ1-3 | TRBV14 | CASSQVIAGTIYF
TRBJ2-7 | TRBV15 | CATSPGLTYEQYF
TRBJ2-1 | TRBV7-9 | CASRGSSLAGNYNEQFF
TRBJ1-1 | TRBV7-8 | CASSPDRRTEAFF
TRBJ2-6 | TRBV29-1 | CSVERTEPSGANVLTF
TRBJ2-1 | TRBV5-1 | CASSLVAGEQFF
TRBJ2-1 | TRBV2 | CASNIGLAEYNEQFF
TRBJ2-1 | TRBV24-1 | CATSDLPMWGGGEQFF
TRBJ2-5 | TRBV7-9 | CASSPSGAQETQYF
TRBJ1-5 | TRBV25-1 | CASSRGSDQPQHF
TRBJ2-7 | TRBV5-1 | CASSSRTSGSERAYEQYF
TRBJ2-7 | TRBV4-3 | CASSLGLAISEQYF
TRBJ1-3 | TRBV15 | CATSRDKNYGYTIYF
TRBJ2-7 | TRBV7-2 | CASSLGTSGLYEQYF
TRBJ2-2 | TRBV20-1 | CSAIPSGRALWELFF
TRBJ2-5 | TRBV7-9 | CASGVDQETQYF
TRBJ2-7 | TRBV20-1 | CSARVTGSYEQYF
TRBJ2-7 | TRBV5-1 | CASSLISVEDEQYF
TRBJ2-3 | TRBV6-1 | CASSETATSTDTQYF
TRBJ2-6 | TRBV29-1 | CSAGGGGANVLTF
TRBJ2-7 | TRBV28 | CASSSHRTGGSYKQYF